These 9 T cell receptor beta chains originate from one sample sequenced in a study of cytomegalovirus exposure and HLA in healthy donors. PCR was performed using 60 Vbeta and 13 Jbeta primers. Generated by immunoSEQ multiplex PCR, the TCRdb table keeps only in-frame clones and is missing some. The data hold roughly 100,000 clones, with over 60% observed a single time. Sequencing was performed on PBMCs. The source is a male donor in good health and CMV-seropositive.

The CDR3 DNA follows: TGTGCCAGCAGTTACAGAAGAGCGGGAGAGCAGTTCTTC. It yields the protein CASSYRRAGEQFF. This rearrangement joins TRBV6-6 to TRBJ2-1, with 7 bases aligning to TRBD2. The V gene's germline CDR1 is MNHNY and CDR2 SVGAGI (reference sequence). After removal of 2 bases from V and 10 bases from J, the junction contained 5 bases not matched to a gene. The CDR3 consists of 13 residues.

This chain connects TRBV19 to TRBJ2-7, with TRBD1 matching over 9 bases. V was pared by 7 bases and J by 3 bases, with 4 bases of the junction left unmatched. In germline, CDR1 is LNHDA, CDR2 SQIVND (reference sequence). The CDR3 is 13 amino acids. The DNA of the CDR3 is TGTGCCAGTACCTCGGACAGGGGCTACGAGCAGTACTTC. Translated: CASTSDRGYEQYF. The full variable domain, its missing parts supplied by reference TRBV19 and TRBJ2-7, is DGGITQSPKYLFRKEGQNVTLSCEQNLNHDAMYWYRQDPGQGLRLIYYSQIVNDFQKGDIAEGYSVSREKKESFPLTVTSAQKNPTAFYLCASTSDRGYEQYFGPGTRLTVT.

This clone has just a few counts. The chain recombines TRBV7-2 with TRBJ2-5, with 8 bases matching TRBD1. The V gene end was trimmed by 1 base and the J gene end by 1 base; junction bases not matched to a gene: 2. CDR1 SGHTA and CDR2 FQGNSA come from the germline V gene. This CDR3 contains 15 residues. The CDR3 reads CASSLDRGIQETQYF. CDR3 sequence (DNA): TGTGCCAGCAGCTTAGACAGGGGGATCCAAGAGACCCAGTACTTC.

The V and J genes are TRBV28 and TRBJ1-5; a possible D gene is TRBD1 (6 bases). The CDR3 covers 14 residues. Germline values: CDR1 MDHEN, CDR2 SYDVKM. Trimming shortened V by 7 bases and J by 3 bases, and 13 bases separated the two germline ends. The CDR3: CASIGRGPNQPQHF. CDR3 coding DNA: TGTGCCAGCATTGGCAGGGGACCCAATCAGCCCCAGCATTTT.

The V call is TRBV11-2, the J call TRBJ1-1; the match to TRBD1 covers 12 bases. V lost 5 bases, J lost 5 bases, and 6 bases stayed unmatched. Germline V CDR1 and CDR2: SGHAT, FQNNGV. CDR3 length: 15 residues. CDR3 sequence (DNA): TGTGCCAGCAGCCCGGGACAGGGGGCGCTTACTGAAGCTTTCTTT. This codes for CASSPGQGALTEAFF.

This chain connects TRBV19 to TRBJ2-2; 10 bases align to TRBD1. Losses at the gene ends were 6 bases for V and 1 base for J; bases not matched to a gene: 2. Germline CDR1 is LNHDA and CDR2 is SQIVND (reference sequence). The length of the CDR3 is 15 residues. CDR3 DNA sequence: TGTGCCAGTAGACGGACAGGGGGGAACACCGGGGAGCTGTTTTTT. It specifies CASRRTGGNTGELFF.

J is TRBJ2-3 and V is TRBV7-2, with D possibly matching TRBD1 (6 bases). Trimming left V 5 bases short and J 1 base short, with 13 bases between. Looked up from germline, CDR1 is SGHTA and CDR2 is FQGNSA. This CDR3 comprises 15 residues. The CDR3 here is CASSLRGLRTDTQYF. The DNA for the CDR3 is TGTGCCAGCAGCCTAAGGGGGTTACGCACAGATACGCAGTATTTT.

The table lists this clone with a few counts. In DNA, the CDR3 is TGTGCCAGTAGTATCCAAAGCGGGGGTACCTACGAGCAGTACTTC. This sequence encodes CASSIQSGGTYEQYF. V is TRBV19 and J is TRBJ2-7; 8 bases map to TRBD2. Germline V gives CDR1 LNHDA, CDR2 SQIVND (reference sequence). The CDR3 runs 15 residues. Trimming took 3 bases from V and 2 from J; bases not matched to a gene: 6.

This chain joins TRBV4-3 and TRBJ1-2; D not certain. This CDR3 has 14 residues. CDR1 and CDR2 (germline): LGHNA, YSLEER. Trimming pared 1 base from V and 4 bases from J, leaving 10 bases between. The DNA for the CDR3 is TGCGCCAGCAGCCAAGTCAGGCGTAGCTATGGCTACACCTTC. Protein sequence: CASSQVRRSYGYTF.